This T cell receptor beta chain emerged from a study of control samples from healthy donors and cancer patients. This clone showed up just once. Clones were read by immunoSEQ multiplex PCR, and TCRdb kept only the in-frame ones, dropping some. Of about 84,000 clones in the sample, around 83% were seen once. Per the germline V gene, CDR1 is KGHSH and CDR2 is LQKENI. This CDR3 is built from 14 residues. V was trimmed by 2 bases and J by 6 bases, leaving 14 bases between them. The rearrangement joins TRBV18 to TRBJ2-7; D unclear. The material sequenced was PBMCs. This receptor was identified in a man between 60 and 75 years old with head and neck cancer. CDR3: CASSPTAGYGEQYF. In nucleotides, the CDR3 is TGTGCCAGCTCACCAACGGCTGGGTACGGCGAGCAGTACTTC.